The clone carrying this T cell receptor beta chain has more than one count but fewer than ten. In germline, CDR1 is LGHDT, CDR2 YNNKEL (reference sequence). Trimming cost V 3 bases and J 4 bases, with 3 bases left between them. The length of the CDR3 is 11 residues. It was RNA transcripts that yielded the amplified TCR beta CDR3 regions. Researchers ran a first-round RT-PCR on the TCR CDR3 using the HTBI primer set. TCRdb ran MiXCR on the multiplex PCR reads and lists one entry per CDR3 protein. The sample holds just under 750,000 distinct CDR3 sequences, roughly a third seen once. These data originate in a study of T cells in Graves' hyperthyroidism and ophthalmopathy.

The chain uses TRBV3-1 and TRBJ1-1; D gene unclear. What was sequenced was blood. The receptor comes from a middle-aged woman with Graves' hyperthyroidism. The CDR3 sequence is CASSQFTEAFF. CDR3 nucleotide sequence: TGTGCCAGCAGCCAGTTCACTGAAGCTTTCTTT. The full variable domain, rest sourced from reference TRBV3-1 and TRBJ1-1, is DTAVSQTPKYLVTQMGNDKSIKCEQNLGHDTMYWYKQDSKKFLKIMFSYNNKELIINETVPNRFSPKSPDKAHLNLHINSLELGDSAVYFCASSQFTEAFFGQGTRLTVV.